This T cell receptor beta chain was recovered during a study of STAT5B mutations in CD4+ large granular lymphocyte leukemia. Per the authors' pipeline: The detection floor for productive clonotype frequency was 2.59 x 10-5. Libraries were prepared by immunoSEQ multiplex PCR; TCRdb keeps only in-frame clonotypes and omits some of them. D and trimming were read from the DNA, whereas the V and J calls and clone size are those reported in that table. The table includes 15,000 to 25,000 clones, roughly 80% detected once. For this clone: What it binds is unknown.

V gave up 2 bases and J gave up 4 bases; unmatched junction bases: 4. Germline V CDR1 and CDR2: LNHNV, YYDKDF (reference sequence). CDR3 length: 15 amino acids. Study outcomes and limitations: CD4-sorted patient repertoires seemed more clonal than healthy CD4+ repertoires.

Healthy controls were blood donor buffy coats. This chain links TRBV15 with TRBJ2-2; 7 nucleotides line up with TRBD1. Specimen: CD4+ T cells from blood buffy coats. The sequence came from a human donor in good health. CDR3 in amino acids: CATSRYGTVTGELFF. DNA for the CDR3: TGTGCCACCAGCAGATATGGGACAGTCACCGGGGAGCTGTTTTTT.